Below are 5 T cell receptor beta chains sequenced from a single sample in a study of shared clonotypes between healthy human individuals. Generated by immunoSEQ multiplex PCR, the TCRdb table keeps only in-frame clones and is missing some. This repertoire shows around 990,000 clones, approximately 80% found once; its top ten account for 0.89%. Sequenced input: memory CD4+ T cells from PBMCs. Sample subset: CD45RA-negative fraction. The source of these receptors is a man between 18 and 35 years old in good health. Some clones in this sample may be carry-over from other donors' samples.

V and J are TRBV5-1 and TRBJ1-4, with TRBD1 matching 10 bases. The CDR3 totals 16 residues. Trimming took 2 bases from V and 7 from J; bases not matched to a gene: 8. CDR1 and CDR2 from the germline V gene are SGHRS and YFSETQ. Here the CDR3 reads CASSLPDRGRAEKLFF. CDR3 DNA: TGCGCCAGCAGCTTACCTGACAGGGGGCGAGCTGAAAAACTGTTTTTT. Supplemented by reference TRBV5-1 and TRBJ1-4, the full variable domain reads KAGVTQTPRYLIKTRGQQVTLSCSPISGHRSVSWYQQTPGQGLQFLFEYFSETQRNKGNFPGRFSGRQFSNSRSEMNVSTLELGDSALYLCASSLPDRGRAEKLFFGSGTQLSVL.

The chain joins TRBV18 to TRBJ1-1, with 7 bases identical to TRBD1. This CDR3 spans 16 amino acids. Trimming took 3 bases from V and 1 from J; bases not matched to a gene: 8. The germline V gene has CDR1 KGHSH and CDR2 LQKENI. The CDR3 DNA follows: TGTGCCAGCTCACCCGACAGGGTCCCGAAGAACACTGAAGCTTTCTTT. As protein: CASSPDRVPKNTEAFF.

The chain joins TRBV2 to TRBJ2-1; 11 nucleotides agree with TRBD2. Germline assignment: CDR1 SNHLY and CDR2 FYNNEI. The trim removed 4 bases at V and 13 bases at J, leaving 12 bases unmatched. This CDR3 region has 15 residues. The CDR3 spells CASSGGSGRAMAQFF. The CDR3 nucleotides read TGTGCCAGCAGTGGTGGTAGCGGGAGGGCCATGGCCCAGTTCTTC.

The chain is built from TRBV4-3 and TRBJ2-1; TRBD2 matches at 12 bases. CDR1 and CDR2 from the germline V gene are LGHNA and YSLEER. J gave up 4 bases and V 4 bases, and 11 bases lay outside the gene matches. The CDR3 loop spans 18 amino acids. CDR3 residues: CASSLTSGRPRGYNEQFF. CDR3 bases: TGCGCCAGCAGCCTTACTAGCGGGAGGCCACGGGGGTACAATGAGCAGTTCTTC.

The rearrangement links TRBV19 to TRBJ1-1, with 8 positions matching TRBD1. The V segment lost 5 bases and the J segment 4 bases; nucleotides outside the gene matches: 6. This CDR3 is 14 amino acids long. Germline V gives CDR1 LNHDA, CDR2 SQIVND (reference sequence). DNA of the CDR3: TGTGCCAGTAGTTCAAGGACAGGGAGCACTGAAGCTTTCTTT. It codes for CASSSRTGSTEAFF.